This T cell receptor beta chain originates from a study of OX40 agonist ivuxolimab in advanced cancers. At the level of the whole study: Ivuxolimab, which targeted the costimulatory receptor OX40 (CD134), was an agonistic, fully human IgG2 monoclonal antibody. Among the roughly 52 dose-escalation patients, 19 had hepatocellular carcinoma, around 15 melanoma, 9 renal cell carcinoma and 9 head and neck cancer. Partial responses were achieved by three dose-escalation patients, of whom one had hepatocellular carcinoma and two had cutaneous melanoma. Peripheral TCRbeta sequencing was intended to test whether TCR sequence diversity was altered and clonal T-cell expansion was caused by ivuxolimab. The monotherapy dose-escalation portion (N ≈ 55 patients) of the phase I ivuxolimab trial is reported in the paper. Prior anti-PD-1, anti-PD-L1 or anti-CTLA-4 therapy was permitted, and checkpoint inhibitors had been received by about 37% of dose-escalation patients. Intravenous ivuxolimab was administered to patients every 2 weeks at six dose levels: 0.01, 0.1, 0.3, 1.5, 3 and 10 mg/kg. A male proportion of 82.7% and a mean age of 60 years, ranging from 23 to 79, were recorded for the dose-escalation cohort.

Of note for this clone: The specificity of this receptor is unknown. No base quality information exists; no much larger clone differs at one position.

For sequencing of the TCRbeta CDR3 region, genomic DNA was extracted from the sorted cells. TCRbeta CDR3 regions were sequenced using the immunoSEQ Assay. The source is immuneACCESS, and TCRdb retained only in-frame sequences with V and J called. Part of the clones is not carried over; for the studies checked, unresolved V genes explain less than half of this, and the remainder is unexplained. Recorded for this sample are some 50,000 clones; about nine tenths of them occurred a single time. The ten biggest clones cover about 5.1% of the sample. The trial excluded patients who had a history of autoimmune disease or were on systemic immunosuppression. In every dose cohort, peripheral blood was drawn for TCR sequencing at baseline, cycle 4 day 1, and cycle 7 day 1. The samples were taken from a phase I, first-in-human, multicenter, open-label dose-escalation trial of ivuxolimab. Adults with locally advanced or metastatic head and neck squamous cell, hepatocellular, melanoma or renal cell carcinoma were enrolled in the trial. Before TCR sequencing, CD4+ T cells and CD8+ T cells from peripheral blood were sorted into separate populations.

The CDR3 holds 16 amino acids from the cysteine to the phenylalanine. The read is trimmed to its CDR3 DNA, 48 bases read in frame from base 1. The V end gives up 7 bases and the J end 8 bases, leaving 13 bases in the junction not matched to a gene. The germline V gene supplies CDR1 ENHRY and CDR2 SYGVKD. Study-wide findings and limitations: On average, CD8+ T cells showed more expanded clones than CD4+ T cells after ivuxolimab. In the 0.1-3.0 mg/kg groups, partial responders had among the lowest normalized peripheral clonal expansion, particularly in CD8+ T cells. Low levels of normalized T-cell clonal expansion were also seen in some patients who did not respond. The antigen specificity of the peripheral T cells that underwent clonal expansion was not determined. At doses of 0.1 to 3.0 mg/kg, clonal expansion of both CD4+ and CD8+ T cells in blood was seen between baseline and week 6.

Sequences were derived from CD4+ or CD8+ T cells sorted from blood, sampled in a trial of the OX40 agonist ivuxolimab. Recombination linked TRBV10-3 to TRBJ2-1, with TRBD1 matching 11 junction bases. The receptor comes from an adult with an advanced solid tumor such as melanoma, head and neck, liver or kidney cancer. The bases are TGTGCCATCACCACCTCCAGGACAGGGGGCGGGGATGAGCAGTTCTTC. Its protein is CAITTSRTGGGDEQFF.